This paragraph covers one T cell receptor beta chain sequence. This CDR3 is 13 amino acids long. Trimming took 5 bases from V and 7 from J, leaving 11 bases between them. Per germline, CDR1 LNHDA and CDR2 SQIVND (reference sequence). The protocol was immunoSEQ multiplex PCR, while the TCRdb copy is restricted to in-frame clones and leaves out a portion. This table has approximately 160,000 clones, 90% appearing once. This sample was taken from a study of blood T cell repertoires in COVID-19. The overall study: Spain, Italy and the United States supplied samples that represented acute and convalescent COVID-19. The analysed material was cDNA or gDNA that came from T cells, B-cell-depleted T cells, or PBMCs.

Sequencing was performed on peripheral blood. This sequence joins TRBV19 and TRBJ1-4; D perhaps matches TRBD1 (6 bases). The source is a man aged 60-69 years with active or convalescent COVID-19. This chain's CDR3 is CASSRTVGEKLFF. The CDR3 DNA follows: TGTGCCAGTAGTCGGACAGTTGGTGAAAAACTGTTTTTT.